This section outlines one TCR beta chain sequence together with its context. This sample includes further DNA sequences coding for the same CDR3. As processed by the authors: Reference gene primers were amplified, and this amplification served to estimate nucleated cell counts. The protocol was immunoSEQ multiplex PCR, while the TCRdb copy is restricted to in-frame clones and leaves out a portion. The V and J calls and clone size were taken over from that table, and D and trimming were inferred from the DNA. Among 100,000 or so clones listed, around 73% were seen once. These data belong to a study of blood T cell repertoires in COVID-19. Study context: Samples came from the United States, Italy and Spain, spanning acute and convalescent COVID-19. PBMCs, B-cell-depleted T cells, or T cells provided the cDNA or gDNA that made up the material.

V was pared by 5 bases and J by 3 bases, with 5 bases of the junction left unmatched. This CDR3 has 15 amino acids. Germline assignment: CDR1 SGHTA and CDR2 FQGNSA. This sequence joins TRBV7-2 and TRBJ1-2; 11 nucleotides align to TRBD1. The sequence derives from a man in his 60s with active or convalescent COVID-19. Sequencing input: peripheral blood. CDR3 residues: CASSLGQGAYYGYTF. CDR3 nucleotide sequence: TGTGCCAGCAGCCTCGGACAGGGGGCTTACTATGGCTACACCTTC.